This TCR beta chain was found in a study of CD8 T cells in ankylosing spondylitis. Study outcomes and limitations: Clones tied to disease were said to be significantly enriched in matched ankylosing spondylitis synovial fluid. Blood of patients with ankylosing spondylitis appeared to be characterized by a TCR beta motif of several highly homologous variants.

This clonotype appeared a few times. The antigen remains unidentified. Germline V gene lookup returns CDR1 MNHNS and CDR2 SASEGT. CDR3 size: 14 residues. With 8 bases removed from V and 2 bases from J, the gap between germline ends came to 12 bases. Each TCR beta library was made by quantitative 5'-RACE that incorporated molecular barcodes. Each CDR3 protein is one row after TCRdb ran MiXCR on the 5' RACE reads. The data contain about 800,000 distinct CDR3 sequences, around 11% of them singletons. This receptor was identified in a male donor with ankylosing spondylitis. The gene calls are TRBV6-1 and TRBJ2-2; D gene uncertain. The sequencing sample was made of blood, either unsorted or a sorted T cell fraction (not recorded which). Written as DNA, the CDR3 is TGTGCCAGCGGCCCTGGGCTTAACACCGGGGAGCTGTTTTTT. It encodes CASGPGLNTGELFF.